This T cell receptor (beta chain) came from a study of CD8+ T cells in alopecia areata. Points from the study as a whole: TCR sharing was clearer in mice than between patients, perhaps partly owing to patient HLA diversity. Researchers say the link of baseline CD8+ expansion to response remains uncertain, with one nonresponder. Lesional scalp, especially alopecia totalis/universalis, showed higher clonality than normal scalp.

Germline values: CDR1 SEHNR, CDR2 FQNEAQ (reference sequence). This CDR3 region has 17 residues. Trimming cost V 5 bases and J 2 bases; bases outside gene matches: 12. cDNA reverse transcribed from extracted RNA served as the sequencing template. The assay was immunoSEQ multiplex PCR, and TCRdb's table has in-frame clones only and misses some. The profile shows about 76,000 clones, around two thirds of them singletons. Notes on this clone: Its antigen is currently unknown.

Treatment: oral pan-JAK inhibitor, 5-10 mg twice daily. The chain recombines TRBV7-9 with TRBJ2-7, with TRBD1 matching over 10 bases. This TCR came from a human donor with alopecia areata. This sample comprised CD8+ T cells sorted from blood, obtained at week 24, from a patient treated with tofacitinib. CDR3 DNA: TGTGCCAGCAGCCCAACCTTTGGGGGACAGGGGACCTACGAGCAGTACTTC. Its translation: CASSPTFGGQGTYEQYF.